The TCR beta chain described here comes from a study of T-cell memory formation after mild COVID-19. To note about this clonotype: No antigen is known for it.

TCRdb independently ran MiXCR on the 5' RACE reads; one entry per CDR3 protein. Of around 130,000 distinct CDR3 sequences listed, 15% to 20% are singletons. Whole-study findings and limits: For second-wave clones that peaked at day 37, SARS-CoV-2 specificity went unverified. Chiefly within CM and EM were the contracting CD4+ clones; CD8+ ones were within EMRA.

CDR3 length equals 14 residues. This chain uses TRBV21-1 with TRBJ2-1; the DNA was not compared with TRBD1, the D call given in the table. TRBV21-1 is a known pseudogene. This receptor was identified in an adult woman who had mild COVID-19 (a few samples of this study predate the infection). Cell type and time point are not known. The sample taken for sequencing was PBMCs or a T cell subset sorted from them (not recorded which). The CDR3 reads CASSGQGTSTEQFF. The CDR3 DNA sequence: TGTGCCAGCAGCGGACAGGGGACAAGCACTGAGCAGTTCTTC.